This T cell receptor (beta chain) was captured by sequencing in a study of blood T cells in healthy people across ages. Germline CDR1 reads SGHTA; CDR2 reads FQGTGA. CDR3 size: 13 residues. Trimming took off 2 bases at V and 8 bases at J, with 10 bases between the two ends. A second 7 to 11 cycle PCR used barcoded and J-beta primers. TCRdb ran MiXCR on the 5' RACE reads and lists one entry per CDR3 protein. The sample includes about 800,000 distinct CDR3 sequences, around 25% of them seen just once. These same data were also listed under a study on T cells of mothers and their children.

The sequenced material came from blood. V gene TRBV7-3 combines with J gene TRBJ2-1; unclear D gene. This clonotype was sampled from a boy aged 5-17 years in good health. CDR3 nucleotide sequence: TGTGCCAGCAGCTTAGTCCAGGACGATGAGCAGTTCTTC. It translates to CASSLVQDDEQFF.